This T cell receptor beta chain was found in a study of T cell changes during pregnancy in multiple sclerosis. The table came from immunoSEQ multiplex PCR; TCRdb's copy has only in-frame clones and leaves some out. The sample contains approximately 40,000 clones, 92% of which appear only once. CDR1 is MNHEY, CDR2 SMNVEV, per germline (reference sequence). V lost 8 bases and J lost 3, with 11 bases in between. This CDR3 region has 13 residues. This clone has just one count. The source material was CD8+ T cells from peripheral blood mononuclear cells, sampled in the third trimester of pregnancy. The origin of this receptor is a female donor with multiple sclerosis, enrolled in a pregnancy study. The chain links TRBV27 to TRBJ2-1; D is perhaps TRBD2 (6 bases). DNA of the CDR3: TGTGCCAGCGGGGCGACTAGCTACAATGAGCAGTTCTTC. Amino acid sequence: CASGATSYNEQFF.